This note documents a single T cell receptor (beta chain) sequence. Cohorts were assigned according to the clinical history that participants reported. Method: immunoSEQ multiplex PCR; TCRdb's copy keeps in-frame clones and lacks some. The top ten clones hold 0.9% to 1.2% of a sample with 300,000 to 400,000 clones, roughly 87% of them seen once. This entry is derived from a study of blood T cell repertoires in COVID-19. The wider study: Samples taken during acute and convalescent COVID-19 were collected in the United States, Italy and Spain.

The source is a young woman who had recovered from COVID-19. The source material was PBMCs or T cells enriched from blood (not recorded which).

The CDR3 DNA sequence: TGTGCCAGCAGCCCTGTGTCGGGGGGTTATGAGCAGTTCTTC. It encodes CASSPVSGGYEQFF. V and J are TRBV7-9 and TRBJ2-1, with 7 bases matching TRBD2. The CDR3 is 14 amino acids. V shed 5 bases and J 8 bases; nucleotides not matched to a gene: 9. Per germline, CDR1 SEHNR and CDR2 FQNEAQ (reference sequence).